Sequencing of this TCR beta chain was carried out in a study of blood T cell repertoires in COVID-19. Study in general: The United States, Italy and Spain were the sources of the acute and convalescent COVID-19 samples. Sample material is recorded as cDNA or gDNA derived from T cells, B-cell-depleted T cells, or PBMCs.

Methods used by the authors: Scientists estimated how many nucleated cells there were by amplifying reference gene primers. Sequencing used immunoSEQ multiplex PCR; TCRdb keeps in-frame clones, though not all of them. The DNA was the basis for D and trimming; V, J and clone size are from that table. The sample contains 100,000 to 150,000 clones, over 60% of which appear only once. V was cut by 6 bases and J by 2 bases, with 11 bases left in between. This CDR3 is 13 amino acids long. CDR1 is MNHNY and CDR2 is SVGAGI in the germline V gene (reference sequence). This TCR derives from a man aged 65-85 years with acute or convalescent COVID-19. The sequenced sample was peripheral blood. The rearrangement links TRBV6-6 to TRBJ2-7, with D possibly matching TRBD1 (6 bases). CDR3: CASRRQDPYEQYF. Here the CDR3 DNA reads TGTGCCAGCAGGAGACAGGATCCCTACGAGCAGTACTTC.